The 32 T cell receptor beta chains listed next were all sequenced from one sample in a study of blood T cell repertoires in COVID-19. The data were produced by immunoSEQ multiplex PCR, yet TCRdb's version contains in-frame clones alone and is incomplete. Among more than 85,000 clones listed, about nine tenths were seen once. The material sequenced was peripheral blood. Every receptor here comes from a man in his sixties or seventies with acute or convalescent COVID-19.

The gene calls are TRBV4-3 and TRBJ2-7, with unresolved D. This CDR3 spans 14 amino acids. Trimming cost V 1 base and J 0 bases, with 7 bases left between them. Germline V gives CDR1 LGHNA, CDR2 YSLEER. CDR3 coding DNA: TGCGCCAGCAGCCAAGGCCCGAGCTCCTACGAGCAGTACTTC. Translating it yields CASSQGPSSYEQYF.

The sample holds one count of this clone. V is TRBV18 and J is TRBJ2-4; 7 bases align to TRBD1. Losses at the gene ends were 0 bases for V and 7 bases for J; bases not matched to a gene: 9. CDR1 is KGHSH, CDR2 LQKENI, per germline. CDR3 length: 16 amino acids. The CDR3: CASSPPSLGGANIQYF. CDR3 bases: TGTGCCAGCTCACCACCTTCGTTAGGGGGCGCGAACATTCAGTACTTC. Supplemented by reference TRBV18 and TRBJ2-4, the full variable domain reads NAGVMQNPRHLVRRRGQEARLRCSPMKGHSHVYWYRQLPEEGLKFMVYLQKENIIDESGMPKERFSAEFPKEGPSILRIQQVVRGDSAAYFCASSPPSLGGANIQYFGAGTRLSVL.

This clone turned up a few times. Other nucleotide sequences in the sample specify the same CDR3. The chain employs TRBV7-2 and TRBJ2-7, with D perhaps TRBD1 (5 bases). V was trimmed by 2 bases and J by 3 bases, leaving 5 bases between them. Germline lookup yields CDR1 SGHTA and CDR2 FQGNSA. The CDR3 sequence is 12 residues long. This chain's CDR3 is CASSLQGYEQYF. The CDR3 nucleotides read TGTGCCAGCAGCTTACAGGGCTACGAGCAGTACTTC.

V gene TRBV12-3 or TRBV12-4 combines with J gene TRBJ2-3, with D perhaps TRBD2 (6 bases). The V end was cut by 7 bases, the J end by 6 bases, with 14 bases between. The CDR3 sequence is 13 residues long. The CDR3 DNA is TGTGCCAGCATAATTTGGGGGGTGGATACGCAGTATTTT. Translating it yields CASIIWGVDTQYF.

The CDR3 DNA reads TGTGCCAGTAGTATCTCAGGGTTGACTAATCAGCCCCAGCATTTT. It codes for CASSISGLTNQPQHF. The rearrangement links TRBV19 to TRBJ1-5; a possible D gene is TRBD1 (5 bases). CDR3 size: 15 residues. V lost 3 bases and J 4 bases, leaving 13 bases between the germline ends. CDR1 and CDR2 from the germline V gene are LNHDA and SQIVND (reference sequence).

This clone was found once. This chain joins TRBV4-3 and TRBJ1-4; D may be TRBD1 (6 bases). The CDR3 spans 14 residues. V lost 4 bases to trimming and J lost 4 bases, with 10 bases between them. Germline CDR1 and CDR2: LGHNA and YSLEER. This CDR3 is CASSPGQNNEKLFF. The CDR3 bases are TGCGCCAGCAGCCCGGGACAAAATAATGAAAAACTGTTTTTT.

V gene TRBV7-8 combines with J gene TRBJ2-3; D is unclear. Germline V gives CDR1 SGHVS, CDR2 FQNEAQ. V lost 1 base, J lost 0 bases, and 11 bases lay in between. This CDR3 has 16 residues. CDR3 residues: CASSLVARPSTDTQYF. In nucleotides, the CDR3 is TGTGCCAGCAGCTTAGTTGCGAGGCCTAGCACAGATACGCAGTATTTT.

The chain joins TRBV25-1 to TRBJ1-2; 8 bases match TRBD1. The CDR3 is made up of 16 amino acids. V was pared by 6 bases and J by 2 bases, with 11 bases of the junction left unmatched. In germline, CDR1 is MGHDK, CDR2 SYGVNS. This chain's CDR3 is CASSQSGTGQNYGYTF. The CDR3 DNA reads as TGTGCCAGCAGCCAAAGTGGGACAGGCCAGAACTATGGCTACACCTTC.

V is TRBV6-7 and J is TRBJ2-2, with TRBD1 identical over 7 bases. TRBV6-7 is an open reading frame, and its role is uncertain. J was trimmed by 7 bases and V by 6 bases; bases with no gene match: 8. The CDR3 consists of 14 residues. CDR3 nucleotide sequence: TGTGCCAGCAGCCTACAGGGGCGTGACGGGGAGCTGTTTTTT. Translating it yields CASSLQGRDGELFF.

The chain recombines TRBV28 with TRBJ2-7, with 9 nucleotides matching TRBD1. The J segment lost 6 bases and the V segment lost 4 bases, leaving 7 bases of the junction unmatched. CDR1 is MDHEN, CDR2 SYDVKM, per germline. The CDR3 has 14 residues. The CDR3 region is CASSSSGTGSEQYF. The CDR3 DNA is TGTGCCAGCAGTTCCTCCGGGACAGGGAGCGAGCAGTACTTC.

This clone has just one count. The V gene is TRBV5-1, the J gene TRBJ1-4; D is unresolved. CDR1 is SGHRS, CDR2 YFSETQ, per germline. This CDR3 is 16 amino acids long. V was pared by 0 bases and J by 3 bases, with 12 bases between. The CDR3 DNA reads TGCGCCAGCAGCTTGGGATCCGCGGCGGCTAATGAAAAACTGTTTTTT. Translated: CASSLGSAAANEKLFF.

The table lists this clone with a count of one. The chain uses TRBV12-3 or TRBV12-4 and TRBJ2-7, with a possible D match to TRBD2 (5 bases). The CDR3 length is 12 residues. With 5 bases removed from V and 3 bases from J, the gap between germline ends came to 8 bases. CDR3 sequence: CASSPGNYEQYF. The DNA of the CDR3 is TGTGCCAGCAGTCCGGGAAACTACGAGCAGTACTTC.

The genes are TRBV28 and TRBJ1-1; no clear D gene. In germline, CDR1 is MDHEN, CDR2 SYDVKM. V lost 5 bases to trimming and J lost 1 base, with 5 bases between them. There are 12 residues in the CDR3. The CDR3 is CASSVQNTEAFF. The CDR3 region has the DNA TGTGCCAGCAGTGTACAGAACACTGAAGCTTTCTTT.

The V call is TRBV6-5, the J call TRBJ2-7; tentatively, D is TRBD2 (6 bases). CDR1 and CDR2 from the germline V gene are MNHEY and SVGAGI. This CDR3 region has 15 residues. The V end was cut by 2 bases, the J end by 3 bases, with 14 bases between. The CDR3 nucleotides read TGTGCCAGCAGTTACCCAGGAGTGGGGGGCTACGAGCAGTACTTC. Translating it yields CASSYPGVGGYEQYF.

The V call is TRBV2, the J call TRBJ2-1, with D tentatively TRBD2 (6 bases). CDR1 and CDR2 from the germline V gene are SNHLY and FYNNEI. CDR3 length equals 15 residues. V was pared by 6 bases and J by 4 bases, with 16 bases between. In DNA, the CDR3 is TGTGCCAGCAGGATGGACTTTAGCGGATACAATGAGCAGTTCTTC. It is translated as CASRMDFSGYNEQFF.

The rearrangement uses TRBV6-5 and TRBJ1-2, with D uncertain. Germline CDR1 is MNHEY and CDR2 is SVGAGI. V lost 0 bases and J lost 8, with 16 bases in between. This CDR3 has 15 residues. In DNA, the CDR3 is TGTGCCAGCAGTTACTCGACTAACCGGGTGGGAGGCTACACCTTC. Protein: CASSYSTNRVGGYTF.

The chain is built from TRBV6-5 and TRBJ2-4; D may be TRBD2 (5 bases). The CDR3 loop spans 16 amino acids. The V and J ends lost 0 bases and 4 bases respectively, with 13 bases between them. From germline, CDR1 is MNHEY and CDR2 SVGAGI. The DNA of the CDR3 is TGTGCCAGCAGTTACTCGAGGCTAGCTACAAAAAACATTCAGTACTTC. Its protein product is CASSYSRLATKNIQYF.

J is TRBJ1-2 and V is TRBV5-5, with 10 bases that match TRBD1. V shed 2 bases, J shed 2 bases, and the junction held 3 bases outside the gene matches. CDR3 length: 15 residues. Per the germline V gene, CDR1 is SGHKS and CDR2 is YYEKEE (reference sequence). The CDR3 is CASSLVTGGNYGYTF. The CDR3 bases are TGTGCCAGCAGCTTAGTGACAGGGGGCAACTATGGCTACACCTTC.

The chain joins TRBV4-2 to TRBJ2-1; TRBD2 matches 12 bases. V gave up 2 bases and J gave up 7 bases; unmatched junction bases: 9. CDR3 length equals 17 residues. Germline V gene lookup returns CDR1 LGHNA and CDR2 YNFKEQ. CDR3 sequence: CASSQYLLAGGRNEQFF. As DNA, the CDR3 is TGTGCCAGCAGCCAATACTTACTAGCGGGAGGTAGAAATGAGCAGTTCTTC.

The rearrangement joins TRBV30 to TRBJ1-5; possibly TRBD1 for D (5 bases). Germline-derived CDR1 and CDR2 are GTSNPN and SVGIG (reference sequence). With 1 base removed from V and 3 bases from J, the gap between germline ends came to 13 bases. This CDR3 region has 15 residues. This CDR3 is CAWSAIDSPNQPQHF. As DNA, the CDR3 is TGTGCCTGGAGTGCCATTGACAGTCCCAATCAGCCCCAGCATTTT.

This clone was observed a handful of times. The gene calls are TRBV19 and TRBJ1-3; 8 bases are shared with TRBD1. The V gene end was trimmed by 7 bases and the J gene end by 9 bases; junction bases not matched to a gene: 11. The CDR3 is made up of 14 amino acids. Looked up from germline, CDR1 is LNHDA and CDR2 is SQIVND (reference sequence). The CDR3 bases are TGTGCCAGTAAGGAGGGACAGGATTTCGGCACCATATATTTT. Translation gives CASKEGQDFGTIYF.

This CDR3 reads CATSDLAQGGWCGELFF. In nucleotides, the CDR3 is TGTGCCACCAGTGATTTGGCACAGGGAGGGTGGTGCGGGGAGCTGTTTTTT. The J gene is TRBJ2-2, the V gene TRBV24-1, with D perhaps matching TRBD2 (7 bases). The V end lost 0 bases, the J end lost 7 bases, and 17 bases lay between the germline ends. In germline, CDR1 is KGHDR, CDR2 SFDVKD. The length of the CDR3 is 17 residues.

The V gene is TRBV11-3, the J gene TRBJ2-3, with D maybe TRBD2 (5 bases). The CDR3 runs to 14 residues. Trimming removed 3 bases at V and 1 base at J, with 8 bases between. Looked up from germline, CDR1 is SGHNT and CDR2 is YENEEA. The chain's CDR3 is CASSFGRGTDTQYF. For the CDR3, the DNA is TGTGCCAGCAGCTTTGGGCGGGGCACAGATACGCAGTATTTT. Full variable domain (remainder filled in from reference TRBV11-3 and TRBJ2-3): EAGVVQSPRYKIIEKKQPVAFWCNPISGHNTLYWYLQNLGQGPELLIRYENEEAVDDSQLPKDRFSAERLKGVDSTLKIQPAELGDSAVYLCASSFGRGTDTQYFGPGTRLTVL.

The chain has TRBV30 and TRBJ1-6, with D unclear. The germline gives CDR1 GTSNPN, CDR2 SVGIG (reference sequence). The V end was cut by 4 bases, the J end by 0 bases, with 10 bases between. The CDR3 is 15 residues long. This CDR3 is CAWTAALSYNSPLHF. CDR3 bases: TGTGCCTGGACCGCGGCCCTCTCCTATAATTCACCCCTCCACTTT. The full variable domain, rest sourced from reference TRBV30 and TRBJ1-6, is SQTIHQWPATLVQPVGSPLSLECTVEGTSNPNLYWYRQAAGRGLQLLFYSVGIGQISSEVPQNLSASRPQDRQFILSSKKLLLSDSGFYLCAWTAALSYNSPLHFGNGTRLTVT.

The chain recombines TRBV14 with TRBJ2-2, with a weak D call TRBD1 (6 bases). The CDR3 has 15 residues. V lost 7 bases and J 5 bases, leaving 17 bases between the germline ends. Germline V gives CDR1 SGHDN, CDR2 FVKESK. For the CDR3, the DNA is TGTGCCAGCAAGCCGGGACAAATGGTGACCGGGGAGCTGTTTTTT. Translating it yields CASKPGQMVTGELFF.

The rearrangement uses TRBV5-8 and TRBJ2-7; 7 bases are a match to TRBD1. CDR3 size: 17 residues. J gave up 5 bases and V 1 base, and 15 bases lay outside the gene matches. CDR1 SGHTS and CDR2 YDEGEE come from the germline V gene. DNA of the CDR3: TGTGCCAGCAGCTTGACCCTTGGGACAGCCGACCCGAACGAGCAGTACTTC. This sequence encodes CASSLTLGTADPNEQYF.

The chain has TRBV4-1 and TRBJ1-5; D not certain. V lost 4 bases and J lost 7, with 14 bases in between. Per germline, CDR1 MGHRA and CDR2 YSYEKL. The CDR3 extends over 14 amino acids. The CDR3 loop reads CASSPTTGGQPQHF. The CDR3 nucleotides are TGCGCCAGCAGCCCGACAACTGGAGGGCAGCCCCAGCATTTT.

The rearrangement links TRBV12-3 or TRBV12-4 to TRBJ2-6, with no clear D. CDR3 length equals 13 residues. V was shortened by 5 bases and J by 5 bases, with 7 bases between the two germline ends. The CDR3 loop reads CASSPPWANVLTF. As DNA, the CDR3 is TGTGCCAGCAGTCCCCCTTGGGCCAACGTCCTGACTTTC.

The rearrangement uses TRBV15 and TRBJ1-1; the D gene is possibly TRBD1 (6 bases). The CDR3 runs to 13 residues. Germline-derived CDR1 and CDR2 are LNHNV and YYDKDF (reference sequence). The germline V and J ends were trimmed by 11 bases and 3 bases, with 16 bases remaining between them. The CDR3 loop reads CAAKGGGYTEAFF. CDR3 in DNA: TGTGCCGCCAAAGGGGGAGGGTACACTGAAGCTTTCTTT.

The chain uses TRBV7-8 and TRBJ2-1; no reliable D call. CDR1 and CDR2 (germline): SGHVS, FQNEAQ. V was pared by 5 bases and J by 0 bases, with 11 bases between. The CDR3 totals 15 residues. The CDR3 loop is CASSHRLNSYNEQFF. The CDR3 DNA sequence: TGTGCCAGCAGCCATAGACTCAACTCCTACAATGAGCAGTTCTTC.

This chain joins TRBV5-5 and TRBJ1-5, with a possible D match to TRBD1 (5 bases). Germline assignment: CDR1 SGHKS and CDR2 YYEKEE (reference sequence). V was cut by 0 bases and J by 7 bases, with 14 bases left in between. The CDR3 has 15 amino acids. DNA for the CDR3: TGTGCCAGCAGCTTGGAAGGACACCTGAGGCAGCCCCAGCATTTT. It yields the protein CASSLEGHLRQPQHF. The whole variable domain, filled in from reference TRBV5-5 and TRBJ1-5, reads DAGVTQSPTHLIKTRGQQVTLRCSPISGHKSVSWYQQVLGQGPQFIFQYYEKEERGRGNFPDRFSARQFPNYSSELNVNALLLGDSALYLCASSLEGHLRQPQHFGDGTRLSIL.

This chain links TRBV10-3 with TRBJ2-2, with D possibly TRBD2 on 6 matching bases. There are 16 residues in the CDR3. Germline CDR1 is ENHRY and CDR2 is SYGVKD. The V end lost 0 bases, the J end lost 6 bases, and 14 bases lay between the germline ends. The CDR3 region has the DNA TGTGCCATCAGTGAGTCGACGGGGAGGTCGGCCGGGGAGCTGTTTTTT. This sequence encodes CAISESTGRSAGELFF.